This T cell receptor beta chain was sequenced during a study of cytomegalovirus exposure and HLA in healthy donors. Study results and caveats: Reports state that TCR beta sequences accurately predicted most subjects' HLA-A and HLA-B alleles.

This PCR relied on a set of 60 Vbeta primers and 13 Jbeta primers. The method was immunoSEQ multiplex PCR; TCRdb's version includes in-frame clones alone and lacks a portion of them. The table has about 100,000 clones, 70% to 85% seen once. Points on this clone: Its specificity is unknown.

The CDR3 loop spans 17 amino acids. CDR1 is LNHDA and CDR2 is SQIVND in the germline V gene (reference sequence). The V gene lost 5 bases and the J gene lost 4 bases, with 22 bases spanning the gap. This clonotype originated in a young woman in good health and CMV-seronegative. V is TRBV19 and J is TRBJ2-3, with a possible D match to TRBD2 (7 bases). The material sequenced was PBMCs. The CDR3 protein is CASSFDLGWGGPDTQYF. Written as DNA, the CDR3 is TGTGCCAGTAGTTTCGATCTGGGCTGGGGGGGGCCAGATACGCAGTATTTT.